These 2 T cell receptor beta chains originate from one sample sequenced in a study of OX40 agonist ivuxolimab in advanced cancers. Sequencing was performed with immunoSEQ multiplex PCR; in TCRdb, only in-frame clones are kept and a portion is missing. This repertoire shows approximately 67,000 clones, roughly 92% found once; its top ten account for 2% to 2.5%. This specimen was CD4+ or CD8+ T cells sorted from blood, taken in a trial of the OX40 agonist ivuxolimab. All receptors come from an adult with an advanced solid tumor such as melanoma, head and neck, liver or kidney cancer.

The chain combines TRBV7-9 with TRBJ1-1; no clear D gene. There are 12 residues in the CDR3. From germline, CDR1 is SEHNR and CDR2 FQNEAQ (reference sequence). V gave up 1 base and J gave up 4 bases, with 4 bases separating them. The CDR3 nucleotides are TGTGCCAGCAGCTTAGATAGCACTGAAGCTTTCTTT. It specifies CASSLDSTEAFF.

This chain connects TRBV11-2 to TRBJ1-2, with D uncertain. Germline V gene lookup returns CDR1 SGHAT and CDR2 FQNNGV. Trimming took off 1 base at V and 4 bases at J, with 10 bases between the two ends. The CDR3 contains 14 residues. DNA of the CDR3: TGTGCCAGCAGCTTAGCCCCGGGTCGCTATGGCTACACCTTC. This sequence encodes CASSLAPGRYGYTF.